These T cell receptor beta chains were read from a single sample in a study of blood T cell repertoires in COVID-19. Method: immunoSEQ multiplex PCR; TCRdb's copy keeps in-frame clones and lacks some. Among 250,000 to 300,000 clones listed, approximately 90% were seen once. The sequencing sample was made of peripheral blood. These receptors came from a woman aged 30 to 39 with COVID-19, enrolled during active disease. Each CDR3 is given with its conserved first and last residue. The order of the fields is J gene, CDR3 length, V gene, clone size, D gene, CDR3 DNA, CDR3 protein. The D gene is left open where the match is weak. Size tells how often a clone was seen (once, few, many) or the class of an expanded clone, and some rows leave it out.

TRBJ2-7 | 15 | TRBV28 | once | NA | TGTGCCAGCAGTTCATCGGGAGTGAGCTCCTACGAGCAGTACTTC | CASSSSGVSSYEQYF
TRBJ2-7 | 15 | TRBV30 | NA | NA | TGTGCCTGGGCCCTGGGGGCGGGAGTGGCCTACGAGCAGTACTTC | CAWALGAGVAYEQYF
TRBJ2-3 | 16 | TRBV13 | NA | NA | TGTGCCAGCAGTTCTAGGGGGAGGGCAAGCACAGATACGCAGTATTTT | CASSSRGRASTDTQYF
TRBJ2-5 | 15 | TRBV30 | NA | TRBD1 | TGTGCCTTGACCAGGGGGCTGGGGGGCCAAGAGACCCAGTACTTC | CALTRGLGGQETQYF
TRBJ1-1 | 15 | TRBV11-2 | NA | NA | TGTGCCAGCAGCTCCCAAGGACAGATGAACACTGAAGCTTTCTTT | CASSSQGQMNTEAFF
TRBJ1-6 | 16 | TRBV11-2 | NA | TRBD1 | TGTGCCAGCAGCCCAAGGTCAGGACAGGGAACTTCACCCCTCCACTTT | CASSPRSGQGTSPLHF
TRBJ1-5 | 13 | TRBV6-6 | NA | NA | TGTGCCAGCACAGGACACGATAATCAGCCCCAGCATTTT | CASTGHDNQPQHF
TRBJ2-1 | 16 | TRBV29-1 | NA | TRBD2 | TGCAGCCTAGTAACCGGGACTAGCGGCGCATACAATGAGCAGTTCTTC | CSLVTGTSGAYNEQFF
TRBJ2-1 | 20 | TRBV27 | NA | TRBD2 | TGTGCCAGCAGTTTATCGGACGTCCCAGTAGCGGGAGGAAGGTTAGATGAGCAGTTCTTC | CASSLSDVPVAGGRLDEQFF
TRBJ2-3 | 14 | TRBV7-2 | once | NA | TGTGCCAGCAGCGACACAAGGAGCACAGATACGCAGTATTTT | CASSDTRSTDTQYF
TRBJ1-2 | 16 | TRBV15 | NA | NA | TGTGCCACCAGCAGAGACTCGCTACAGGGTTCAAGTGGCTACACCTTC | CATSRDSLQGSSGYTF
TRBJ2-3 | 16 | TRBV5-1 | NA | TRBD2 | TGCGCCAGCAGCGCCGGACTAGCGGGAGGAACAGATACGCAGTATTTT | CASSAGLAGGTDTQYF
TRBJ1-1 | 13 | TRBV18 | NA | NA | TGTGCCAGCTCACCACGAAGTGGGGAGGAAGCTTTCTTT | CASSPRSGEEAFF
TRBJ2-1 | 16 | TRBV2 | NA | NA | TGTGCCAGCAGTGATTCCCAACTCCGTATTCGGAATGAGCAGTTCTTC | CASSDSQLRIRNEQFF
TRBJ2-1 | 14 | TRBV6-1 | NA | NA | TGTGCCAGCAGTGAAGTTAGCGGAAACAATGAGCAGTTCTTC | CASSEVSGNNEQFF
TRBJ1-1 | 15 | TRBV18 | NA | TRBD1 | TGTGCCAGCTCACGCCGGGACAGGGGGGACACTGAAGCTTTCTTT | CASSRRDRGDTEAFF
TRBJ1-2 | 12 | TRBV2 | NA | TRBD1 | TGCTGGGACAGGGACCTAAACTATGGCTACACCTTC | CWDRDLNYGYTF
TRBJ2-3 | 15 | TRBV7-9 | NA | NA | TGTGCCAGCAGCCCGAGACAGGCTAGCACAGATACGCAGTATTTT | CASSPRQASTDTQYF
TRBJ1-2 | 14 | TRBV7-2 | NA | NA | TGTGCCAGCAGCGCAGACAGATCAAACTATGGCTACACCTTC | CASSADRSNYGYTF
TRBJ1-1 | 15 | TRBV4-1 | NA | TRBD1 | TGCGCCAGCAGCCTATTTGGGACAGGGAACACTGAAGCTTTCTTT | CASSLFGTGNTEAFF
TRBJ1-4 | 15 | TRBV28 | NA | NA | TGTGCCAGCAGTCCCCCCGGCAGGGCGGATGAAAAACTGTTTTTT | CASSPPGRADEKLFF
TRBJ1-1 | 15 | TRBV5-1 | NA | TRBD1 | TGCGCCAGCAGCCAATCCGGGACAGGGGTGACTGAAGCTTTCTTT | CASSQSGTGVTEAFF
TRBJ2-7 | 14 | TRBV11-2 | NA | TRBD1 | TGTGCCAGTACCTATACCGGGACAGTGGGTGAGCAGTACTTC | CASTYTGTVGEQYF
TRBJ1-5 | 14 | TRBV14 | NA | NA | TGTGCCAACCCTCGGGAGTCGGGTAATCAGCCCCAGCATTTT | CANPRESGNQPQHF
TRBJ1-2 | 15 | TRBV27 | NA | NA | TGTGCCAGCAGTCCGCACAGGGACAAGGAAAGGGGCTACACCTTC | CASSPHRDKERGYTF
TRBJ2-2 | 14 | TRBV2 | NA | NA | TGTGCCAGCAGTGCGATGTCCCGGACCGGGGAGCTGTTTTTT | CASSAMSRTGELFF
TRBJ2-4 | 18 | TRBV27 | NA | NA | TGTGCCAGCAGTTTTGAGGGGGAAATACCTGGGGTCAAAAACATTCAGTACTTC | CASSFEGEIPGVKNIQYF
TRBJ1-2 | 14 | TRBV7-9 | NA | NA | TGTGCCAGCAGCTTAGGGGCCCATTCCAGTGGCTACACCTTC | CASSLGAHSSGYTF
TRBJ2-6 | 16 | TRBV5-1 | NA | TRBD1 | TGCGCCAGCCGGGACAGTGGGCTCTCTGGGGCCAACGTCCTGACTTTC | CASRDSGLSGANVLTF
TRBJ1-2 | 16 | TRBV7-9 | NA | NA | TGTGCCAGCAGCTTATTGGTGGAGTTACTAAACTATGGCTACACCTTC | CASSLLVELLNYGYTF
TRBJ2-1 | 15 | TRBV10-3 | NA | TRBD1 | TGTGCCATCAGCCTGACAGGGTCGGCCTACAATGAGCAGTTCTTC | CAISLTGSAYNEQFF
TRBJ1-2 | 13 | TRBV5-6 | NA | NA | TGTGCCAGCAGCCGACAGCTGTTAGGGGGCTACACCTTC | CASSRQLLGGYTF
TRBJ1-1 | 13 | TRBV29-1 | few | NA | TGCAGCGTTGCGGAGGGAGGTGGGACTGAAGCTTTCTTT | CSVAEGGGTEAFF
TRBJ1-1 | 13 | TRBV3-1/TRBV3-2 | NA | NA | TGTGCCAGCAGCCTTTCGAGGGACACTGAAGCTTTCTTT | CASSLSRDTEAFF
TRBJ1-1 | 14 | TRBV21-1 | NA | NA | TGTGCCAGCAGCAACACTATTAGAAACACTGAAGCTTTCTTT | CASSNTIRNTEAFF
TRBJ2-1 | 15 | TRBV27 | NA | TRBD2 | TGTGCCAGCAGAAAAGCGGGGCGCTCCTACAATGAGCAGTTCTTC | CASRKAGRSYNEQFF
TRBJ1-6 | 13 | TRBV14 | NA | NA | TGTGCCAGCGCGGGGGCGCGAAATTCACCCCTCCACTTT | CASAGARNSPLHF
TRBJ2-3 | 16 | TRBV7-3 | NA | TRBD1 | TGTGCCAGCAGCTTATGGGGACAGGGCGGCACAGATACGCAGTATTTT | CASSLWGQGGTDTQYF
TRBJ2-3 | 14 | TRBV6-5 | NA | TRBD1 | TGTGCCAGCTCTGACAGGGGGTTGCCAGATACGCAGTATTTT | CASSDRGLPDTQYF
TRBJ2-7 | 14 | TRBV19 | once | TRBD2 | TGTGCCAGTAGTACTAGCGGGGGCCACTACGAGCAGTACTTC | CASSTSGGHYEQYF
TRBJ1-2 | 15 | TRBV13 | NA | NA | TGTGCCAGCACCTTACTTAACAGGGCTAACTATGGCTACACCTTC | CASTLLNRANYGYTF
TRBJ1-4 | 18 | TRBV3-1/TRBV3-2 | NA | TRBD1 | TGTGCCAGCAGCCAAGAATACGGGACAGGGGGGGCTAATGAAAAACTGTTTTTT | CASSQEYGTGGANEKLFF
TRBJ2-1 | 15 | TRBV5-1 | once | TRBD2 | TGCGCCAGCAGATTTAGCGGGAGCTTGTACAATGAGCAGTTCTTC | CASRFSGSLYNEQFF
TRBJ1-4 | 14 | TRBV6-5 | NA | TRBD1 | TGTGCCAGCAGGGCGGGACAGGGCCCTGAAAAACTGTTTTTT | CASRAGQGPEKLFF
TRBJ2-3 | 16 | TRBV9 | NA | TRBD1 | TGTGCCAGCAGCGCCCCGGACAGGGGGTTCACAGATACGCAGTATTTT | CASSAPDRGFTDTQYF
TRBJ2-3 | 15 | TRBV14 | NA | NA | TGTGCCAGCAGCCAAGAGCGAGGCGGCCCAGATACGCAGTATTTT | CASSQERGGPDTQYF
TRBJ2-5 | 13 | TRBV6-5 | NA | NA | TGTGCCACCCGAGGAGGGAGCTGGGAGACCCAGTACTTC | CATRGGSWETQYF
TRBJ1-1 | 14 | TRBV11-2 | NA | NA | TGTGCCAGCAGCCCCGCAGGGCGAGTCACTGAAGCTTTCTTT | CASSPAGRVTEAFF
TRBJ2-1 | 17 | TRBV15 | NA | TRBD2 | TGTGCCACCCTCCCGGGACTAGCGGGAGGTCGCTACAATGAGCAGTTCTTC | CATLPGLAGGRYNEQFF
TRBJ1-2 | 12 | TRBV6-5 | few | NA | TGTGCCAGCTCATTGGGCCAGGCGGGGTGCACCTTC | CASSLGQAGCTF
TRBJ2-2 | 19 | TRBV7-8 | NA | TRBD2 | TGTGCCAGCAGCGCACCGGGACTAGCGGGAGGGGGGTACACCGGGGAGCTGTTTTTT | CASSAPGLAGGGYTGELFF
TRBJ2-7 | 15 | TRBV27 | NA | TRBD1 | TGTGCCAGCAGTCAAAAGGGACAGGGGGCCTACGAGCAGTACTTC | CASSQKGQGAYEQYF
TRBJ2-7 | 17 | TRBV5-3 | NA | TRBD2 | TGTGCCAGAAGCTCCGGGACTAGCGGGAGAACTTCCTACGAGCAGTACTTC | CARSSGTSGRTSYEQYF
TRBJ1-2 | 15 | TRBV21-1 | NA | NA | TGTGCCAGCAGCAGGGTTACAGGGGTTAACTATGGCTACACCTTC | CASSRVTGVNYGYTF
TRBJ1-4 | 13 | TRBV20-1 | NA | NA | TGCAGTGCTAGTGTGCAGGCCATGAAACGACTGTTTTTT | CSASVQAMKRLFF